Following are 15 T cell receptor beta chains from one sample sequenced in a study of tumor T cells in aggressive B-cell lymphoma. The repertoire was sequenced with immunoSEQ multiplex PCR; TCRdb's copy has only in-frame clones and lacks some. Of around 4,000 clones listed, 82% are singletons. The material sequenced was tumor tissue. The receptors were sampled from an adult with diffuse large B cell lymphoma.

The rearrangement joins TRBV5-6 to TRBJ1-1; 9 bases map to TRBD1. Per the germline V gene, CDR1 is SGHDT and CDR2 is YYEEEE. The CDR3 sequence is 14 residues long. The J segment lost 7 bases and the V segment lost 0 bases, leaving 4 bases of the junction unmatched. The CDR3 spells CASSLGDRDGEAFF. The CDR3 nucleotides read TGTGCCAGCAGCTTGGGGGACAGGGACGGTGAAGCTTTCTTT.

V gene TRBV7-8 combines with J gene TRBJ1-2, with 7 bases fitting TRBD1. The CDR3 extends over 12 amino acids. The V gene's germline CDR1 is SGHVS and CDR2 FQNEAQ. Losses at the gene ends were 4 bases for V and 5 bases for J; bases not matched to a gene: 1. The CDR3 DNA reads as TGTGCCAGCAGCTCGACAGGGTATGGCTACACCTTC. Protein sequence: CASSSTGYGYTF.

This chain links TRBV7-9 with TRBJ2-5; D not certain. The J call may not be correct, given that the DNA end is closer to TRBJ2-7. The CDR3 has 11 amino acids. Germline values: CDR1 SEHNR, CDR2 FQNEAQ (reference sequence). CDR3 sequence: CASSSVYEQYF. The DNA of the CDR3 is TGTGCCAGCTCGTCCGTCTACGAGCAGTACTTC.

This clone occurred once. The gene calls are TRBV11-2 and TRBJ2-2; unclear D gene. Per the germline V gene, CDR1 is SGHAT and CDR2 is FQNNGV. The CDR3 totals 11 residues. The V gene lost 3 bases and the J gene lost 9 bases, with 5 bases spanning the gap. In nucleotides, the CDR3 is TGTGCCAGCAGCTTGGGCCGGGAGCTGTTTTTT. Its translation: CASSLGRELFF.

The chain uses TRBV7-9 and TRBJ2-7; no clear D. The CDR3 has 12 residues. Deletions cut 1 base from V and 12 bases from J, with 13 bases between. Germline V CDR1 and CDR2: SEHNR, FQNEAQ (reference sequence). CDR3 sequence: CASSLVSGSPYF. For the CDR3, the DNA is TGTGCCAGCAGCTTAGTATCGGGTAGCCCGTACTTC.

This clone was picked up one time. The gene calls are TRBV5-4 and TRBJ2-7, with 11 bases matching TRBD2. Trimming removed 3 bases from V and 5 bases from J; junction bases left unmatched: 7. Per germline, CDR1 SGHNT and CDR2 YYREEE (reference sequence). The CDR3 length is 15 residues. CDR3 in amino acids: CASSSPLAGGHEQYF. In DNA form, the CDR3 reads TGTGCCAGCAGCTCACCTCTAGCGGGAGGTCACGAGCAGTACTTC.

This chain joins TRBV5-4 and TRBJ1-4; 7 bases map to TRBD1. There are 14 residues in the CDR3. V gave up 7 bases and J gave up 2 bases; unmatched junction bases: 5. Germline assignment: CDR1 SGHNT and CDR2 YYREEE (reference sequence). The CDR3 is CASSPGQTNEKLFF. The CDR3, as DNA: TGTGCCAGCTCACCGGGACAGACTAATGAAAAACTGTTTTTT.

The J gene is TRBJ2-3, the V gene TRBV2, with 7 bases fitting TRBD2. This CDR3 region has 15 residues. In germline, CDR1 is SNHLY, CDR2 FYNNEI. With 3 bases clipped from V and 0 bases from J, the junction kept 3 bases outside the gene matches. DNA of the CDR3: TGTGCCAGCAGTGACGGGGGAGGGAGCACAGATACGCAGTATTTT. This encodes CASSDGGGSTDTQYF.

The rearrangement links TRBV2 to TRBJ1-5; 7 nucleotides align to TRBD1. This CDR3 has 13 residues. With V trimmed by 7 bases and J by 4 bases, 4 bases remained unmatched. Germline V gene sequence: CDR1 SNHLY, CDR2 FYNNEI. CDR3 in amino acids: CASTGQVNQPQHF. The CDR3 DNA is TGTGCCAGCACTGGACAGGTTAATCAGCCCCAGCATTTT.

The chain joins TRBV13 to TRBJ2-7; 10 nucleotides align to TRBD2. V gave up 4 bases and J gave up 0 bases; unmatched junction bases: 6. Per the germline V gene, CDR1 is PRHDT and CDR2 is FYEKMQ (reference sequence). This CDR3 has 16 amino acids. CDR3 residues: CASSSSKRGGSYEQYF. The DNA for the CDR3 is TGTGCCAGCAGCTCAAGTAAGCGGGGGGGCTCCTACGAGCAGTACTTC.

The gene calls are TRBV5-6 and TRBJ1-4; D gene unclear. The germline V and J ends were trimmed by 2 bases and 3 bases, with 11 bases remaining between them. The CDR3 totals 15 residues. Germline assignment: CDR1 SGHDT and CDR2 YYEEEE. CDR3 loop: CASSLFGAANEKLFF. The CDR3 region has the DNA TGTGCCAGCAGCTTATTCGGAGCGGCTAATGAAAAACTGTTTTTT.

The rearrangement joins TRBV11-2 to TRBJ1-6; D is ambiguous. This CDR3 is built from 13 residues. CDR1 and CDR2 (germline): SGHAT, FQNNGV. Trimming took off 0 bases at V and 10 bases at J, with 7 bases between the two ends. CDR3 amino acids: CASSLEGGSPLHF. The CDR3 DNA is TGTGCCAGCAGCTTAGAGGGAGGGTCACCCCTCCACTTT.

The J gene is TRBJ2-7, the V gene TRBV7-6; 12 bases agree with TRBD1. The CDR3 covers 14 residues. Germline V gene sequence: CDR1 SGHVS, CDR2 FNYEAQ. V gave up 4 bases and J gave up 7 bases; unmatched junction bases: 5. The CDR3 is CASSWGTGGGEQYF. CDR3 DNA: TGTGCCAGCAGCTGGGGGACAGGGGGCGGGGAGCAGTACTTC.

The chain has TRBV28 and TRBJ1-6; D perhaps matches TRBD1 (6 bases). The CDR3 contains 17 residues. Trimming pared 6 bases from V and 0 bases from J, leaving 15 bases between. CDR1 MDHEN and CDR2 SYDVKM come from the germline V gene. The CDR3 bases are TGTGCCAGCAGCTACGAAGGGGGAAGCTCCTATAATTCACCCCTCCACTTT. Its protein is CASSYEGGSSYNSPLHF.

The chain couples TRBV28 to TRBJ1-5; TRBD1 might be the D (5 bases). The germline V gene has CDR1 MDHEN and CDR2 SYDVKM. V lost 4 bases and J lost 3, with 16 bases in between. This CDR3 is 16 amino acids long. This CDR3 is CASSSRLGRINQPQHF. The DNA for the CDR3 is TGTGCCAGCAGTTCCCGCCTGGGGCGGATCAATCAGCCCCAGCATTTT. The complete variable domain, with remaining parts taken from reference TRBV28 and TRBJ1-5, reads DVKVTQSSRYLVKRTGEKVFLECVQDMDHENMFWYRQDPGLGLRLIYFSYDVKMKEKGDIPEGYSVSREKKERFSLILESASTNQTSMYLCASSSRLGRINQPQHFGDGTRLSIL.